In its sample, the clone carrying this T cell receptor (beta chain) was seen many times. What it binds is unknown. Study outcomes and limitations: In terms of TCR gene usage, tumor memory CD4+ T cells clustered together with blood and lymph node memory CD4+ cells, as well as with lymph node naive CD4+ cells. Larger-cohort validation covered only one TCR beta V-J rearrangement.

After constant-region reverse-primer amplification, full-length variable regions underwent semi-nested PCR with Nested Universal Primer A. Each CDR3 protein gets one entry after TCRdb re-called the 5' RACE reads with MiXCR. The sample has approximately 40,000 distinct CDR3 sequences, 30% seen once; the top ten hold approximately 4%. Germline lookup yields CDR1 SGDLS and CDR2 YYNGEE. V lost 0 bases and J lost 2; bases outside the gene matches: 6. The CDR3 runs to 16 residues. Memory CD4+ T cells were sorted as CD4+CD45RO+CD25- cells. The chain carries TRBV9 and TRBJ2-3; TRBD1 matches 7 bases. The sequenced sample was tumor-infiltrating memory CD4+ T cells sorted from the breast tumor. The sample's subset: memory CD4+ T cells, CD4+CD45RO+CD25-. The TCR sequence derives from a female donor with breast cancer. CDR3 DNA: TGTGCCAGCAGCGTAGATGGACAGGAACACACAGATACGCAGTATTTT. Protein: CASSVDGQEHTDTQYF.